Listed below are T cell receptor beta chains from one sample, sequenced in a study of T cell repertoires in cytomegalovirus infection. TCRdb passed the reads through MiXCR, listing each CDR3 protein once. The sample holds almost 550,000 distinct CDR3 sequences, approximately 16% seen once. Sequencing was carried out using CD8+ T cells from PBMCs. These receptors all stem from a human donor in good health (CMV status not recorded). Some clones in this sample may be carry-over from other donors' samples. Each CDR3 is given with its conserved first and last residue. The D gene is left open where the match is weak. Clone size is stated in some rows and not others, as once, few, many or a class when expanded.

d_call: -
clone_size: few
v_call: TRBV14
j_call: TRBJ1-2
cdr3_aa: CASSHTGLPVRYTF
cdr3_nt: TGTGCCAGCAGCCATACAGGGTTACCCGTGCGTTACACCTTC

d_call: -
clone_size: few
v_call: TRBV29-1
j_call: TRBJ1-1
cdr3_aa: CSVFYGVSEAFF
cdr3_nt: TGCAGCGTTTTCTACGGTGTCTCTGAAGCTTTCTTT

d_call: TRBD2
clone_size: -
v_call: TRBV9
j_call: TRBJ2-1
cdr3_aa: CASSVVLAGFDEQFF
cdr3_nt: TGTGCCAGCAGCGTAGTACTAGCGGGATTCGATGAGCAGTTCTTC

d_call: -
clone_size: many
v_call: TRBV11-2
j_call: TRBJ2-3
cdr3_aa: CACARGVHTDTQYF
cdr3_nt: TGTGCCTGCGCCCGGGGCGTCCACACAGATACGCAGTATTTT

d_call: TRBD1
clone_size: -
v_call: TRBV6-8
j_call: TRBJ1-1
cdr3_aa: CASSDRAFNTEAFF
cdr3_nt: TGTGCCAGCAGTGACAGGGCCTTTAACACTGAAGCTTTCTTT

d_call: TRBD2
clone_size: few
v_call: TRBV6-5
j_call: TRBJ2-2
cdr3_aa: CASSYATSGFSNTGELFF
cdr3_nt: TGTGCCAGCAGTTACGCGACTAGCGGGTTCTCGAACACCGGGGAGCTGTTTTTT

d_call: -
clone_size: many
v_call: TRBV16
j_call: TRBJ2-3
cdr3_aa: CASSQSGDAVTDTQYF
cdr3_nt: TGTGCCAGCAGCCAATCCGGGGACGCTGTAACAGATACGCAGTATTTT

d_call: -
clone_size: many
v_call: TRBV27
j_call: TRBJ1-5
cdr3_aa: CASSLSNWGGNNQPQHF
cdr3_nt: TGTGCCAGCAGTTTATCGAATTGGGGGGGTAACAATCAGCCCCAGCATTTT

d_call: -
clone_size: many
v_call: TRBV7-9
j_call: TRBJ1-1
cdr3_aa: CASSQGHGNTEAFF
cdr3_nt: TGTGCCAGCAGCCAGGGACATGGGAACACTGAAGCTTTCTTT

d_call: -
clone_size: many
v_call: TRBV5-1
j_call: TRBJ2-5
cdr3_aa: CASSLVGGSETQYF
cdr3_nt: TGCGCCAGCAGCTTGGTAGGGGGATCAGAGACCCAGTACTTC

d_call: -
clone_size: many
v_call: TRBV27
j_call: TRBJ2-7
cdr3_aa: CASSSLGRFEQYF
cdr3_nt: TGTGCCAGCAGTAGCCTGGGACGGTTTGAGCAGTACTTC

d_call: -
clone_size: many
v_call: TRBV12-3/TRBV12-4
j_call: TRBJ2-1
cdr3_aa: CASIGNNEQFF
cdr3_nt: TGTGCCAGCATCGGAAACAATGAGCAGTTCTTC

d_call: TRBD2
clone_size: many
v_call: TRBV7-2
j_call: TRBJ2-1
cdr3_aa: CASSFTSGGAGDEQFF
cdr3_nt: TGTGCCAGCAGCTTCACTAGCGGGGGGGCCGGGGATGAGCAGTTCTTC

d_call: -
clone_size: few
v_call: TRBV20-1
j_call: TRBJ2-7
cdr3_aa: CSARDPSPGPNPYEQYF
cdr3_nt: TGCAGTGCTAGAGACCCTTCACCGGGCCCTAACCCCTACGAGCAGTACTTC